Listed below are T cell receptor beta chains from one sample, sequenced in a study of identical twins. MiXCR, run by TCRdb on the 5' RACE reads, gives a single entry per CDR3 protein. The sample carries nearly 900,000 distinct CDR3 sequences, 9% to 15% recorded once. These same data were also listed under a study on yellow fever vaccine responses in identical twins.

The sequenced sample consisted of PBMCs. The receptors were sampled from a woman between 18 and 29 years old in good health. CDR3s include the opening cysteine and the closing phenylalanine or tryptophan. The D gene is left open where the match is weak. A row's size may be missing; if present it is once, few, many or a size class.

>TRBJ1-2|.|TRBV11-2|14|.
TGTGCCAGCAGCCGTGACGGAGCCCTCTATGGCTACACCTTC
CASSRDGALYGYTF
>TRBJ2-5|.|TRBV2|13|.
TGTGCCAGCAGTGATACAGGGAAAGAGACCCAGTACTTC
CASSDTGKETQYF
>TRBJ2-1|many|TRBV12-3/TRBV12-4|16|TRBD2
TGTGCCAGCAGTTTGGGGACTAGCGGGGGCCACAATGAGCAGTTCTTC
CASSLGTSGGHNEQFF
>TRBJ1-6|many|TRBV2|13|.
TGTGCCAGCCGCGGCAGGATTAATTCACCCCTCCACTTT
CASRGRINSPLHF
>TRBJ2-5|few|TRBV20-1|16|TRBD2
TGCAGTGCTAGCTTAAAGGCTAGCGGGAGCCAAGAGACCCAGTACTTC
CSASLKASGSQETQYF
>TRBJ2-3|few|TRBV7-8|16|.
TGTGCCAGCAGCTTACGGCACCTACAGGGACCAGATACGCAGTATTTT
CASSLRHLQGPDTQYF
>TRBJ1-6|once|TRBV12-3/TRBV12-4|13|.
TGTGCCAGCAAACGGGACCGGAATTCACCCCTCCACTTT
CASKRDRNSPLHF
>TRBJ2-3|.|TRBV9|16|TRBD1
TGTGCCAGCACTGCTTTTGCAGGGGGTGGTACAGATACGCAGTATTTT
CASTAFAGGGTDTQYF
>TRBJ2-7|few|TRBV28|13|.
TGTGCCAGCCTTCTTAAGGGTTTCGGGGAGCAGTACTTC
CASLLKGFGEQYF
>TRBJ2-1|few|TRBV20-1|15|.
TGCAGTGCCCGGACGGGACCCAGCTCCTACAATGAGCAGTTCTTC
CSARTGPSSYNEQFF
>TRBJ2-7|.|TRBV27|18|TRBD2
TGTGCCAGCACCCCCCGCGGGACTAGCGGGAGTGCAGTCTACGAGCAGTACTTC
CASTPRGTSGSAVYEQYF
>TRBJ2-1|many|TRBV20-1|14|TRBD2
TGCAGTGCTAGAGGGCTAGCGGAGTACAATGAGCAGTTCTTC
CSARGLAEYNEQFF
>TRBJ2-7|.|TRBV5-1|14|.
TGCGCCAGCAGCTTGGAGCGACACTACTACGAGCAGTACTTC
CASSLERHYYEQYF
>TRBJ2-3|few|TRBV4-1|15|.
TGCGCCAGCAGCTCCCCAGAGGCGGACACAGATACGCAGTATTTT
CASSSPEADTDTQYF
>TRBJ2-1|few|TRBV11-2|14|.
TGTGCCAGCAGCTTAGGTCCTAGGAACAATGAGCAGTTCTTC
CASSLGPRNNEQFF
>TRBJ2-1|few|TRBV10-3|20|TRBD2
TGTGCCATCAGTGAGTCCTGGCTAGCGGGGCCTACACCCTACATCGATGAGCAGTTCTTC
CAISESWLAGPTPYIDEQFF
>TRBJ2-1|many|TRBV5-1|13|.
TGCGCCAGCCAAGGACAGATATACAATGAGCAGTTCTTC
CASQGQIYNEQFF
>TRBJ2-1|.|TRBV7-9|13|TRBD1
TGTGCCAGCAGCCGGACAGGGGGGGGTGAGCAGTTCTTC
CASSRTGGGEQFF
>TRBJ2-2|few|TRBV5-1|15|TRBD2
TGCGCCAGCAAGGGACTAGCGGGGGACACCGGGGAGCTGTTTTTT
CASKGLAGDTGELFF
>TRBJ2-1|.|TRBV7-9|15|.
TGTGCCAGCAGCCCCCGACAGAGTAGGGGCAATGAGCAGTTCTTC
CASSPRQSRGNEQFF
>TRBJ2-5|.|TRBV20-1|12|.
TGCAGCTTTAGATGGGCGCAAGAGACCCAGTACTTC
CSFRWAQETQYF
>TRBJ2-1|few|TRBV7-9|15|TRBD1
TGTGCCAGCAGCTTCGCCGGGACAGGAGGCAATGAGCAGTTCTTC
CASSFAGTGGNEQFF
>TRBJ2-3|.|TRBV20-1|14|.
TGCAGTGCTAGAGTTGGCAGTATGTCAGATACGCAGTATTTT
CSARVGSMSDTQYF
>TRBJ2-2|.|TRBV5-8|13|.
TGTGCCAGCAGCTTGGTAGTTGCCGGGGAGCTGTTTTTT
CASSLVVAGELFF
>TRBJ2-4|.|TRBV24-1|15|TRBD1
TGTGCCACCAGTGATTCAGGGACAGGGGAAAACATTCAGTACTTC
CATSDSGTGENIQYF
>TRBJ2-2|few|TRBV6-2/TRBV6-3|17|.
TGTGCCAGCAGTATGAATCGTTATGGGCTGAACACCGGGGAGCTGTTTTTT
CASSMNRYGLNTGELFF
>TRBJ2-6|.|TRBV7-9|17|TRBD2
TGTGCCAGCAGCTTGGGGCTAGCGGGATTTTTGGCCAACGTCCTGACTTTC
CASSLGLAGFLANVLTF
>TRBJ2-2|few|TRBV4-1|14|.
TGCGCCAGCAGCCAGCGCGCGTCGACCGGGGAGCTGTTTTTT
CASSQRASTGELFF
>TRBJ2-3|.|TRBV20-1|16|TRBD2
TGCAGTGCTCCTAGCGGGGGGATTACTAGCACAGATACGCAGTATTTT
CSAPSGGITSTDTQYF
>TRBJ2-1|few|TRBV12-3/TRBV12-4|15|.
TGTGCCAGCAGTTTAGCGGGGGCGGGGTACAATGAGCAGTTCTTC
CASSLAGAGYNEQFF
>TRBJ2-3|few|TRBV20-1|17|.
TGCAGTGCTAGGCATCTCCGGGTGCAGTCTCGCACAGATACGCAGTATTTT
CSARHLRVQSRTDTQYF
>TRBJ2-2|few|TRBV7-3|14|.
TGTGCCAGCAGGAGTTTCAGGGACACCGGGGAGCTGTTTTTT
CASRSFRDTGELFF
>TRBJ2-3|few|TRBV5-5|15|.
TGTGCCAGCAGCTCCAATTTAGTGAGGACAGATACGCAGTATTTT
CASSSNLVRTDTQYF
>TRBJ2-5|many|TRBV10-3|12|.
TGTGCCATCAGTGAGTCGGGAGAGACCCAGTACTTC
CAISESGETQYF
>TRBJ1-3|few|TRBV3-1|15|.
TGTGCCAGCAGCCAAGGACAGACCTCTGGAAACACCATATATTTT
CASSQGQTSGNTIYF
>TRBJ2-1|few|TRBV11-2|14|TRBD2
TGTGCCAGCAGCTTAGAGCGGCTAGCGGGAGTTCCGATCTTC
CASSLERLAGVPIF
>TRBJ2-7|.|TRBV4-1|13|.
TGCGCCAGCAGCCAAGAATTGGCGTACGAGCAGTACTTC
CASSQELAYEQYF
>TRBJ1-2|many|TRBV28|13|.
TGTGCCAGCAGTTCACAAAACCTTTATGGCTACACCTTC
CASSSQNLYGYTF
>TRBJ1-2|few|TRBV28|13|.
TGTGCCAGCAGTTTTCAGTCTTCCTATGGCTACACCTTC
CASSFQSSYGYTF
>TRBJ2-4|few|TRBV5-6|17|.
TGTGCCAGCAGCTTGGCCGGGCAGGGTCTGGCCAAAAACATTCAGTACTTC
CASSLAGQGLAKNIQYF
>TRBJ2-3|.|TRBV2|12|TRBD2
TGTGCCAGCAGTGTGATAGCGGGGGGCCCTCGTTTT
CASSVIAGGPRF
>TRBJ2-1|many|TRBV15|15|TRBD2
TGTGCCACCAGCAGAGTTCTAGCGGACAACAATGAGCAGTTCTTC
CATSRVLADNNEQFF
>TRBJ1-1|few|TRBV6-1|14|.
TGTGCCAGCAGACCCGATGCAGGGCACACTGAAGCTTTCTTT
CASRPDAGHTEAFF
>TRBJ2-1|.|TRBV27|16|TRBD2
TGTGCCAGCACCCCATCGGGGACTAGCGTCAACAATGAGCAGTTCTTC
CASTPSGTSVNNEQFF
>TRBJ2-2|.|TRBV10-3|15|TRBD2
TGTGCCATCAGCAGTAGCGGGGGGAACACCGGGGAGCTGTTTTTT
CAISSSGGNTGELFF
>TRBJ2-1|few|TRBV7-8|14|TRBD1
TGTGCCAGCAGCGGAAGGACAGGGGTAGATGAGCAGTTCTTC
CASSGRTGVDEQFF
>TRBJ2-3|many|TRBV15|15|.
TGTGCCACCAGCTTATTCTCTCAAAGCACAGATACGCAGTATTTT
CATSLFSQSTDTQYF
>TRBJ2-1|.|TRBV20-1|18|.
TGCAGTGCTAGAGATCAGCCCTCTAGAAGACTCTCCTACAATGAGCAGTTCTTC
CSARDQPSRRLSYNEQFF
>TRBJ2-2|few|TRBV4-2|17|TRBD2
TGTGCCAGCAGCCAAGGAGCGGGGGGTGCCAACACCGGGGAGCTGTTTTTT
CASSQGAGGANTGELFF
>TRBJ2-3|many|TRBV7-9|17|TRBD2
TGTGCCAGCAGCCCCACGCCTACTAGCGGACTCACAGATACGCAGTATTTT
CASSPTPTSGLTDTQYF
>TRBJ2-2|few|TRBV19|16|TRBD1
TGTGCCAGTAGTGGGGCCGGGACAGGCGACACCGGGGAGCTGTTTTTT
CASSGAGTGDTGELFF
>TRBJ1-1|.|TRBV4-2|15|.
TGTGCCAGCAGCGAAGGGGCAGGGGTGAACACTGAAGCTTTCTTT
CASSEGAGVNTEAFF
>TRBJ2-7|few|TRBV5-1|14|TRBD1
TGCGCCAGCAGCTACGGGGACAGTTCCTACGAGCAGTACTTC
CASSYGDSSYEQYF